This T cell receptor (beta chain) was captured in a study of lymphopenia after photon versus proton radiotherapy (dated by TCRdb to 2018 to 2020). Some background on the complete study: The immunological effects of photon versus proton radiation therapy were compared in patients with gastrointestinal tumors who developed high-grade lymphopenia. The cohort comprised about 19 patients with gastrointestinal tumors who received either photon or proton therapy and then developed lymphopenia. The goal of the study was to describe how the two radiation modalities differ in their effects on the immune system. Summary of the overall study and its limitations: After the lymphocyte count nadir, oligoclonal expansion, especially of CD8+ Temra cells, was observed in photon-treated repertoires, and the drop in diversity was driven by this expansion. Across the cohort, among patients who died, a greater drop in TCR diversity after the nadir was inversely correlated with overall survival time. The survival association was assessed only in patients who died, and the authors presented better survival with proton therapy as a possibility rather than a demonstrated result. During treatment, patients who received proton therapy stayed relatively stable, whereas patients who received photon therapy lost naive T cells and TCR diversity and gained effector/memory populations.

Receptor amplification or capture employed the immunoSEQ multiplex PCR assay. T cell repertoires were profiled with deep sequencing of rearranged TCR beta loci together with multiparametric flow cytometry. TCRdb mirrors the immuneACCESS table, restricted to in-frame sequences. Some clones are absent from its copies; in checked studies, under half trace to an unresolved V gene, and the reason for the others is unknown. The sample includes 55,000 to 70,000 clones, with approximately 90% observed a single time. In total, the top ten clones hold about 2.6% of the sample. The CDR3 spans 15 residues, from the cysteine through the phenylalanine. The retained sequence is limited to the CDR3, 45 bases, with the frame set at the first base. The germline V gene gives CDR1 as MNHNS and CDR2 as SASEGT. Germline trimming: 6 bases from V, 7 bases from J; junction bases outside gene matches: 6. As to this clone: Its specific antigen is unknown. No quality values exist for individual bases; no much larger clone is one base distant.

The starting material was peripheral blood, obtained from a patient treated with photon-based radiotherapy. The chain uses TRBV6-1 and TRBJ2-1; TRBD2 lines up with 13 middle nucleotides. This receptor was identified in a woman between 70 and 85 years old with pancreatic cancer. CDR3 loop: CASRRLAGGRNEQFF. Here is the DNA: TGTGCCAGCAGAAGACTAGCGGGAGGACGGAATGAGCAGTTCTTC.